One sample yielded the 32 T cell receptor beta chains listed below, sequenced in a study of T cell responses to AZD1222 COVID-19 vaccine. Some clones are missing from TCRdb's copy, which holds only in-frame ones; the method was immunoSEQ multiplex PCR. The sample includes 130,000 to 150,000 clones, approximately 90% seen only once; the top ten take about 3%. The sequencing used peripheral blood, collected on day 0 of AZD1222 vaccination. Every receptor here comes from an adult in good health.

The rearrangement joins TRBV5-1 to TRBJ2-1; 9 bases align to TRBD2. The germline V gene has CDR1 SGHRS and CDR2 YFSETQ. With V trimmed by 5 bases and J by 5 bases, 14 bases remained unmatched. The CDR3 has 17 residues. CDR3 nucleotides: TGCGCCAGCAGTTCTAGCGTTGGTAGCGGGAGTCACAATGAGCAGTTCTTC. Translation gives CASSSSVGSGSHNEQFF.

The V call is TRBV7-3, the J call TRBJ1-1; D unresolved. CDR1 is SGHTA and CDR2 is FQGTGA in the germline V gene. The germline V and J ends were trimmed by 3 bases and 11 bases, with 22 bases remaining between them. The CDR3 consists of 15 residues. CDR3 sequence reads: CASSLFPPPGASAFF. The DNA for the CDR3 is TGTGCCAGCAGCTTGTTTCCCCCCCCCGGCGCGAGCGCTTTCTTT.

The CDR3 bases are TGTGCCAGCAGCACGTGGACAGTCGGAAACACCATATATTTT. This translates into CASSTWTVGNTIYF. V and J are TRBV7-9 and TRBJ1-3; perhaps TRBD1 as D (6 bases). This CDR3 region has 14 residues. Per the germline V gene, CDR1 is SEHNR and CDR2 is FQNEAQ (reference sequence). The V gene lost 5 bases and the J gene lost 4 bases, with 12 bases spanning the gap.

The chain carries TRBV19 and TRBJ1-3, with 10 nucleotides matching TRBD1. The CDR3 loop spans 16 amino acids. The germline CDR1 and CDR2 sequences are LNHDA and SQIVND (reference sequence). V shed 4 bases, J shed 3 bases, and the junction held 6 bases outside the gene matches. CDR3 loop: CASSKGQGRYGNTIYF. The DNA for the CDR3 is TGTGCCAGTAGTAAGGGACAGGGGAGGTATGGAAACACCATATATTTT.

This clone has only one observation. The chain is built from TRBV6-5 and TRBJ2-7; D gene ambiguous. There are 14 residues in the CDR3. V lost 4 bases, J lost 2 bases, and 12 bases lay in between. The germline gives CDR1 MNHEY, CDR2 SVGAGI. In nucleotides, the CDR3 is TGTGCCAGCAGTTTAGGCCCCCCGGCCTACGAGCAGTACTTC. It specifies CASSLGPPAYEQYF.

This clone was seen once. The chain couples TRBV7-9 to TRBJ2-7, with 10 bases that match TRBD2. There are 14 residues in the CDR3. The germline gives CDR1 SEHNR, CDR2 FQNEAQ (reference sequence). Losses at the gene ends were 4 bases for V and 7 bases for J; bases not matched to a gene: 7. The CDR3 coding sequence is TGTGCCAGCAGCTATAGCGGGGGGACTGAGGAGCAGTACTTC. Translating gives CASSYSGGTEEQYF.

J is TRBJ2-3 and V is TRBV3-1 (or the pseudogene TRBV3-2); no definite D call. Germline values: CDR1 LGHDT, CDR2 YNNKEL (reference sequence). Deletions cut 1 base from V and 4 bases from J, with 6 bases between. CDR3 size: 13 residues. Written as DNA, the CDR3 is TGTGCCAGCAGCCAAGGGTTCGCAGATACGCAGTATTTT. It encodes CASSQGFADTQYF.

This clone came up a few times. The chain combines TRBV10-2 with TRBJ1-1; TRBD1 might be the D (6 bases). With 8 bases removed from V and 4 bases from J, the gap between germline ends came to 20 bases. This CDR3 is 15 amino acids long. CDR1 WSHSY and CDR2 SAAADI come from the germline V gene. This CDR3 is CASLGGAGWTTEAFF. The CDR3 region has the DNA TGCGCCAGCTTAGGGGGGGCCGGGTGGACCACTGAAGCTTTCTTT.

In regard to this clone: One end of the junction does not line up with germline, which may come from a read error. Written as DNA, the CDR3 is TGTGCCAGCAGGTACTCCGGGACCCCTCACAATGAGCAGTTCTTC. Translated, it gives CASRYSGTPHNEQFF. The V call is TRBV6-5, the J call TRBJ2-1; D might be TRBD1 or TRBD2, each matching 5 bases. Germline V CDR1 and CDR2: MNHEY, SVGAGI. This CDR3 has 15 amino acids.

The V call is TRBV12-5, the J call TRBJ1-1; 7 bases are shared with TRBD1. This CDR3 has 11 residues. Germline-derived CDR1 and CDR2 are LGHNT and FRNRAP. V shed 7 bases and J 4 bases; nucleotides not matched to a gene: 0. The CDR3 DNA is TGTGCTAGTGACAGGGGCACTGAAGCTTTCTTT. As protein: CASDRGTEAFF.

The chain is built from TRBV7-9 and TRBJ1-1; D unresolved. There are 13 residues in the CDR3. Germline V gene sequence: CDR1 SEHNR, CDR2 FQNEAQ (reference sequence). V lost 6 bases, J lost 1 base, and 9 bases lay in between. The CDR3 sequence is CASRRAKNTEAFF. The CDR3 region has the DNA TGTGCCAGCAGACGGGCCAAGAACACTGAAGCTTTCTTT.

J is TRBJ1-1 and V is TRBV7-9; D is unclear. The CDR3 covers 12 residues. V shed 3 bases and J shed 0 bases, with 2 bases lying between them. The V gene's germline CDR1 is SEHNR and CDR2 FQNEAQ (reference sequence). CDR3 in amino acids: CASSFLNTEAFF. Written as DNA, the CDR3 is TGTGCCAGCAGCTTCCTGAACACTGAAGCTTTCTTT.

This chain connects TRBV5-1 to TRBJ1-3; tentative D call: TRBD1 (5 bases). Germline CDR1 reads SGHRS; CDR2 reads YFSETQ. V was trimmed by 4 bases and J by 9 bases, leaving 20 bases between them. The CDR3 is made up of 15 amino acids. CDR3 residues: CASSQGPGGLGTIYF. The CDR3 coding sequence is TGCGCCAGCAGCCAGGGACCGGGAGGACTCGGCACCATATATTTT.

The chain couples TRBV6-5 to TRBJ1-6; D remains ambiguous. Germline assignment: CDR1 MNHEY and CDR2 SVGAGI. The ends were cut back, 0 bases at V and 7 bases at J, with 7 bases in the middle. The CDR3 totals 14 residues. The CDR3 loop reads CASSYSNRNSPLHF. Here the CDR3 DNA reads TGTGCCAGCAGTTACTCGAACAGAAATTCACCCCTCCACTTT.

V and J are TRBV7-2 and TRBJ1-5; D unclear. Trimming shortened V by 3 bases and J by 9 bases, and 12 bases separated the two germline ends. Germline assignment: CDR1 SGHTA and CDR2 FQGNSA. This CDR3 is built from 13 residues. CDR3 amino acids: CASSFNIVGPQHF. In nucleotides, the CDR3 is TGTGCCAGCAGCTTCAACATTGTGGGGCCCCAGCATTTT.

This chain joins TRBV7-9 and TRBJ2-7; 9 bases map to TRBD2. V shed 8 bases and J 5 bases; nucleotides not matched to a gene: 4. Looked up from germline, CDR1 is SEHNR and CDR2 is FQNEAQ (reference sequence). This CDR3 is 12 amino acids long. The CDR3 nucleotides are TGTGCCAGCGGGCGGGGGGGTAACGAGCAGTACTTC. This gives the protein CASGRGGNEQYF.

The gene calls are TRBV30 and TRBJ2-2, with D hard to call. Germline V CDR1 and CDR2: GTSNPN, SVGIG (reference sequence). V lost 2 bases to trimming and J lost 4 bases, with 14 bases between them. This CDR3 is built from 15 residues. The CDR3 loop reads CAWSPIGRRTGELFF. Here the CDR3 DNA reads TGTGCCTGGAGTCCTATCGGTAGGCGCACCGGGGAGCTGTTTTTT. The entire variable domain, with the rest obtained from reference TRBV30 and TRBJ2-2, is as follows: SQTIHQWPATLVQPVGSPLSLECTVEGTSNPNLYWYRQAAGRGLQLLFYSVGIGQISSEVPQNLSASRPQDRQFILSSKKLLLSDSGFYLCAWSPIGRRTGELFFGEGSRLTVL.

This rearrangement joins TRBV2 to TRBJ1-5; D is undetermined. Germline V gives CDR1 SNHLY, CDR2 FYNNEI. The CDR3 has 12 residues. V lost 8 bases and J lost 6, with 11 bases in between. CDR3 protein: CASGTVGQPQHF. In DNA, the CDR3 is TGTGCCAGCGGTACAGTCGGTCAGCCCCAGCATTTT.

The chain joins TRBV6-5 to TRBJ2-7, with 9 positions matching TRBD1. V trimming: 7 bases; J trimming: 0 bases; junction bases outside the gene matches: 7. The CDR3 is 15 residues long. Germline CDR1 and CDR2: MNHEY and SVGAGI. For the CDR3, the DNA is TGTGCCAGCACCCCGGGACAGGGAAACTCCTACGAGCAGTACTTC. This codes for CASTPGQGNSYEQYF.

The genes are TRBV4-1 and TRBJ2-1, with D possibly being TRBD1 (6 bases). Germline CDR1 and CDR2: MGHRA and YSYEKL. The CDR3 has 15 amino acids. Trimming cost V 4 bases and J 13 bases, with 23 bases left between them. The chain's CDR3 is CASSPLSVGRGPQFF. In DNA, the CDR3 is TGCGCCAGCAGCCCCCTCTCGGTCGGCAGGGGTCCTCAGTTCTTC.

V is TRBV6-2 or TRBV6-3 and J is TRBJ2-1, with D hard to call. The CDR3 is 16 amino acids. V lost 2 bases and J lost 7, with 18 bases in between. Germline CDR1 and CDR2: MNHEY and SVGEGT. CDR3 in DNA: TGTGCCAGCAGTTACGGGCGTTCTATTTCACTGAATGAGCAGTTCTTC. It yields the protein CASSYGRSISLNEQFF.

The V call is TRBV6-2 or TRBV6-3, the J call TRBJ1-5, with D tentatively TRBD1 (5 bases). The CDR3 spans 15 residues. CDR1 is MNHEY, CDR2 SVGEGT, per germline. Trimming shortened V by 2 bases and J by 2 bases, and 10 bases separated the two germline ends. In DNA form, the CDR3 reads TGTGCCAGCAGTTACGGGGGATTCGGCAATCAGCCCCAGCATTTT. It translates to CASSYGGFGNQPQHF.

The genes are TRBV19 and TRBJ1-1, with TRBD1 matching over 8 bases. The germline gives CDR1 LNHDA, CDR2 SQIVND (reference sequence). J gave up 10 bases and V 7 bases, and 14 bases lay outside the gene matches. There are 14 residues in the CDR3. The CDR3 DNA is TGTGCCAGTACCATGGGTCAGGACAGGGTGAGAGCTTTCTTT. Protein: CASTMGQDRVRAFF.

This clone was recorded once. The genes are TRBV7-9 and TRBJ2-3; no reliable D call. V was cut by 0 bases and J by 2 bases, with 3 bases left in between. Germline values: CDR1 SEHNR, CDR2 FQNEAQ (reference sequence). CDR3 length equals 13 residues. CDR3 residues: CASSLANTDTQYF. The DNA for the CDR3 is TGTGCCAGCAGCTTAGCCAACACAGATACGCAGTATTTT.

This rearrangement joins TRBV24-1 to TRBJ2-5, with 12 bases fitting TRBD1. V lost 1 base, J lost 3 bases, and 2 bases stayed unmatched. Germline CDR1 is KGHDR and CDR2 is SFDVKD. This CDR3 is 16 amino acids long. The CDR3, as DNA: TGTGCCACCAGTGATTTTGGGACAGGGGGCGAAGAGACCCAGTACTTC. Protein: CATSDFGTGGEETQYF.

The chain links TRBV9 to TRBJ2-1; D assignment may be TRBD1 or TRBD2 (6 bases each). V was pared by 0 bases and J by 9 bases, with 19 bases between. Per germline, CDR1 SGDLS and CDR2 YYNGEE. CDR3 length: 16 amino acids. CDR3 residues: CASSVVGGRWGGEQFF. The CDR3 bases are TGTGCCAGCAGCGTAGTCGGGGGCCGTTGGGGCGGTGAGCAGTTCTTC.

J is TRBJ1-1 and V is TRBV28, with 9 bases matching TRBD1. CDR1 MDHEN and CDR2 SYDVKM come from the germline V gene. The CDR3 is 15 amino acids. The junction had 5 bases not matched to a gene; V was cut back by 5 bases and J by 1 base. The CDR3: CASSPGDRANTEAFF. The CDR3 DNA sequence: TGTGCCAGCAGTCCAGGGGACAGGGCGAACACTGAAGCTTTCTTT.

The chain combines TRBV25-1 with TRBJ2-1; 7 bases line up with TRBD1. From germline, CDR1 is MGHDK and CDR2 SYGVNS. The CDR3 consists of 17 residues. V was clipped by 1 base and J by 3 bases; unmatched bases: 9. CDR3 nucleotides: TGTGCCAGCAGTGAATTTGAGGGGGCCCTATACTACAATGAGCAGTTCTTC. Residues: CASSEFEGALYYNEQFF.

CDR3 nucleotide sequence: TGTGCCAGCAGCGGCCGGGACACCAATGAAAAACTGTTTTTT. Translating it yields CASSGRDTNEKLFF. The chain combines TRBV9 with TRBJ1-4; possibly TRBD1 for D (6 bases). With 3 bases removed from V and 5 bases from J, the gap between germline ends came to 11 bases. The CDR3 contains 14 residues. The germline gives CDR1 SGDLS, CDR2 YYNGEE.

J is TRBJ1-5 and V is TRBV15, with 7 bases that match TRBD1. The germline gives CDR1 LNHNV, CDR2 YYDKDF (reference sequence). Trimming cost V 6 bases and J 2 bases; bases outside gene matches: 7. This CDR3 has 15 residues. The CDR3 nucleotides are TGTGCCACCAGTAGAACTACAGGGGGCAATCAGCCCCAGCATTTT. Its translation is CATSRTTGGNQPQHF.

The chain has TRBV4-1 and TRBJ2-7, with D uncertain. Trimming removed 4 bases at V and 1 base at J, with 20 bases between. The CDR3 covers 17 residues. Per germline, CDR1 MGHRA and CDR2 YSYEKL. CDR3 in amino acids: CASSLQAHQATSYEQYF. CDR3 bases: TGCGCCAGCAGCCTTCAGGCACATCAGGCAACTTCCTACGAGCAGTACTTC.

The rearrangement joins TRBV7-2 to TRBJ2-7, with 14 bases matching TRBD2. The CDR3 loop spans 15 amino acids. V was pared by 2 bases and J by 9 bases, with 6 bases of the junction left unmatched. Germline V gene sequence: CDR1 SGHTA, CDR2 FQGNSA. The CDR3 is CASSLMGLAGEVQYF. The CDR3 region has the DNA TGTGCCAGCAGCTTAATGGGACTAGCGGGAGAGGTGCAGTACTTC.